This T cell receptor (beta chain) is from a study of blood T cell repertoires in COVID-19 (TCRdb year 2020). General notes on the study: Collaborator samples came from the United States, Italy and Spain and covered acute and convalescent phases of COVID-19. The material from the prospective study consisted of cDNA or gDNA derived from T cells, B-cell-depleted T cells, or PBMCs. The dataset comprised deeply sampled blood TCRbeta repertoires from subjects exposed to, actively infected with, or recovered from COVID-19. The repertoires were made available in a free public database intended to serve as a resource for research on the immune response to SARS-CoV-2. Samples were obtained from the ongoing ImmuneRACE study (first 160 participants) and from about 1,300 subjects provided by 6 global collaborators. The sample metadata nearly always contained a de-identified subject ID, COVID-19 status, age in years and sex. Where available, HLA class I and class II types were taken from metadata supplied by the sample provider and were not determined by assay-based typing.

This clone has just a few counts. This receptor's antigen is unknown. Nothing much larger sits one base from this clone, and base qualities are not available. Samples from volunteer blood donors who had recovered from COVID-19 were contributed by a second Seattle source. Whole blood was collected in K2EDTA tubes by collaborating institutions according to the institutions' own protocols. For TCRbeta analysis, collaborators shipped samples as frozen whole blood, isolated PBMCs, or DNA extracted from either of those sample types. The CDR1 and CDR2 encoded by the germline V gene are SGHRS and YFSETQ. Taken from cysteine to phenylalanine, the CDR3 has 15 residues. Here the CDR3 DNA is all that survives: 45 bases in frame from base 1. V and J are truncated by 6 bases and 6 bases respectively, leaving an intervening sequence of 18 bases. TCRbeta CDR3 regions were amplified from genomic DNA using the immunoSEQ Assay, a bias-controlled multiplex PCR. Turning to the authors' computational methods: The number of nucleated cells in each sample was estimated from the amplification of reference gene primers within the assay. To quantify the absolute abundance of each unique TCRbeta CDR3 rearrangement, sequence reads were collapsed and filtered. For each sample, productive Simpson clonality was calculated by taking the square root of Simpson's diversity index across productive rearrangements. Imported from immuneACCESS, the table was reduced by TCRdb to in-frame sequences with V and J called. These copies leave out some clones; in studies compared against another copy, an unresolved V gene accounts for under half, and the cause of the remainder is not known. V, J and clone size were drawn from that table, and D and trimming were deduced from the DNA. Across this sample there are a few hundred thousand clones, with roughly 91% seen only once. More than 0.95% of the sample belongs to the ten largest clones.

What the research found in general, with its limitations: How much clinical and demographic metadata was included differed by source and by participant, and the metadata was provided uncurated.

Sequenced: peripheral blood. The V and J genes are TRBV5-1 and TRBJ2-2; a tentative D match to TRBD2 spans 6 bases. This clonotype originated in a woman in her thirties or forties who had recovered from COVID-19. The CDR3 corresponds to CASTTPGVASGELFF. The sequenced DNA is TGCGCCAGCACCACCCCGGGGGTAGCGTCCGGGGAGCTGTTTTTT.